This entry lists 7 T cell receptor beta chains sequenced from one sample in a study of shared clonotypes between healthy human individuals. Using immunoSEQ multiplex PCR, the repertoire was profiled, and TCRdb retains in-frame clones only, with some absent. Of about 650,000 clones listed, nearly 97% are singletons. CD45RO negativity and positive selection for CCR7 defined naive CD8 cells, a population that excluded terminally differentiated effector memory CD45RA+ cells. The source material was naive CD8+ T cells sorted from blood. These receptors were collected from a woman in her thirties in good health.

The chain is built from TRBV10-3 and TRBJ2-7; tentative D call: TRBD2 (8 bases). The germline V and J ends were trimmed by 0 bases and 1 base, with 25 bases remaining between them. This CDR3 contains 20 residues. Germline assignment: CDR1 ENHRY and CDR2 SYGVKD. The CDR3 spells CAISESDREEEAGASYEQYF. The DNA of the CDR3 is TGTGCCATCAGTGAGTCAGACAGGGAGGAGGAAGCGGGAGCATCCTACGAGCAGTACTTC.

The chain uses TRBV9 and TRBJ2-3, with D possibly matching TRBD2 (6 bases). Trimming took 0 bases from V and 0 from J, leaving 14 bases between them. The CDR3 runs 17 residues. Germline CDR1 SGDLS, CDR2 YYNGEE. In nucleotides, the CDR3 is TGTGCCAGCAGCGTAGTTTGGGGGGACCACAGCACAGATACGCAGTATTTT. Encoded protein: CASSVVWGDHSTDTQYF.

The rearrangement joins TRBV7-9 to TRBJ2-3; tentative D call: TRBD2 (6 bases). The germline V gene has CDR1 SEHNR and CDR2 FQNEAQ (reference sequence). The CDR3 extends over 14 amino acids. Trimming left V 5 bases short and J 4 bases short, with 13 bases between. CDR3 bases: TGTGCCAGCAGCCCCGGGAGTTCAGCAGATACGCAGTATTTT. Protein sequence: CASSPGSSADTQYF.

This chain connects TRBV4-1 to TRBJ1-4, with a weak D call TRBD1 (6 bases). Trimming removed 0 bases at V and 8 bases at J, with 13 bases between. Germline V CDR1 and CDR2: MGHRA, YSYEKL. This CDR3 spans 15 amino acids. The DNA of the CDR3 is TGCGCCAGCAGCCAAGATGGCAGGGGAAAGGAAAAACTGTTTTTT. Translation gives CASSQDGRGKEKLFF.

The V gene is TRBV6-5, the J gene TRBJ1-2; D remains ambiguous. The V end lost 6 bases, the J end lost 5 bases, and 13 bases lay between the germline ends. This CDR3 is built from 13 residues. Germline values: CDR1 MNHEY, CDR2 SVGAGI. In DNA form, the CDR3 reads TGTGCCAGCAGCCCAACCCTTAAATATGGCTACACCTTC. Residues: CASSPTLKYGYTF.

About this clone itself: The same CDR3 is also encoded by other DNA sequences in this sample. CDR3 DNA: TGTGCCAGCAGTTTATTCTCAAACACCGGGGAGCTGTTTTTT. Translated, it gives CASSLFSNTGELFF. The chain is built from TRBV27 and TRBJ2-2, with unresolved D. CDR1 is MNHEY and CDR2 is SMNVEV in the germline V gene (reference sequence). CDR3 length equals 14 residues. V dropped 1 base and J dropped 2 bases, with 5 bases sitting between them.

The rearrangement joins TRBV7-9 to TRBJ1-1; tentative D call: TRBD1 (6 bases). This CDR3 has 12 amino acids. Between the trimmed V and J ends, which lost 0 bases and 11 bases, there was a span of 10 bases. Germline V gene lookup returns CDR1 SEHNR and CDR2 FQNEAQ (reference sequence). The CDR3 bases are TGTGCCAGCAGCTTAGCCGGGACATGGGCTTTCTTT. Amino acid sequence: CASSLAGTWAFF.